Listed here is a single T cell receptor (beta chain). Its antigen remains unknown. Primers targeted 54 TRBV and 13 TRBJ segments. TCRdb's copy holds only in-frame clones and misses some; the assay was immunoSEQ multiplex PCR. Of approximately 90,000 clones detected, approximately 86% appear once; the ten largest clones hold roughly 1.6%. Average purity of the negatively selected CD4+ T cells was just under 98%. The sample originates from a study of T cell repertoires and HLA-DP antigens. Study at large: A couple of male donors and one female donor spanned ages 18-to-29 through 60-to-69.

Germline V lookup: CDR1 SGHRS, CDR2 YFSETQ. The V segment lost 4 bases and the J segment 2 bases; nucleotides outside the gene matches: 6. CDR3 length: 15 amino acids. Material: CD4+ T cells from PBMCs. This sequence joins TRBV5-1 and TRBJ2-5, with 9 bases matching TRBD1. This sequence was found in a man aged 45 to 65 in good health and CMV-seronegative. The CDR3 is CASSQGQGKQETQYF. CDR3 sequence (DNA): TGCGCCAGCAGCCAGGGACAGGGCAAGCAAGAGACCCAGTACTTC.